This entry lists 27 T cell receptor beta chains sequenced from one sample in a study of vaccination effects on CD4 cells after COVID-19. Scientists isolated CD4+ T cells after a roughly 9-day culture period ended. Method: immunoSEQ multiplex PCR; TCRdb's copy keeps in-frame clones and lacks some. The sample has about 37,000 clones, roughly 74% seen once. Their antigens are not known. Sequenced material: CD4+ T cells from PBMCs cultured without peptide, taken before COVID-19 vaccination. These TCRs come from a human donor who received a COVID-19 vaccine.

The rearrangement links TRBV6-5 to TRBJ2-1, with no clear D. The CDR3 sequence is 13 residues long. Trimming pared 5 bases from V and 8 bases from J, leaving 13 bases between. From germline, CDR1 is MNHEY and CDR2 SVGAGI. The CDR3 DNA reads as TGTGCCAGCAGTCGTTCCCACATCTATGAGCAGTTCTTC. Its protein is CASSRSHIYEQFF.

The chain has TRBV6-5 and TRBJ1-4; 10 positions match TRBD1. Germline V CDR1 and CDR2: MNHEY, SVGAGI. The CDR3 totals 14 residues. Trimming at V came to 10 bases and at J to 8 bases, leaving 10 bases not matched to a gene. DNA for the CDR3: TGTGCCACCGACAGGGGGCAAAGAAACGAAAAACTGTTTTTT. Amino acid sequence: CATDRGQRNEKLFF.

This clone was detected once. The CDR3 sequence: CASSSLGGHGELFF. In nucleotides, the CDR3 is TGTGCCAGCAGCTCTTTGGGGGGCCACGGGGAGCTGTTTTTT. The chain joins TRBV7-9 to TRBJ2-2, with D perhaps assigned TRBD1 or TRBD2 (6 bases each). The germline CDR1 and CDR2 sequences are SEHNR and FQNEAQ (reference sequence). Trimming took 4 bases from V and 7 from J, leaving 13 bases between them. The CDR3 covers 14 residues.

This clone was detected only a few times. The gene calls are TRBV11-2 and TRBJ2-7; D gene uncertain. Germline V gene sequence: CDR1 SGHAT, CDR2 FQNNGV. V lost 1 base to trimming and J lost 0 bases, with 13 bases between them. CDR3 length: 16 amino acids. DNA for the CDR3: TGTGCCAGCAGCTTAGCGCCCCAGGAGTTCTCCTACGAGCAGTACTTC. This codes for CASSLAPQEFSYEQYF.

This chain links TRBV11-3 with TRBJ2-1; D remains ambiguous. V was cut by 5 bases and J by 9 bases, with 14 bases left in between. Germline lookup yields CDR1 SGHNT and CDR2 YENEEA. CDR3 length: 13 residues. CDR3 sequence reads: CASSVRQRLEQFF. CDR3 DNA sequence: TGTGCCAGCAGCGTTCGGCAGAGGCTTGAGCAGTTCTTC.

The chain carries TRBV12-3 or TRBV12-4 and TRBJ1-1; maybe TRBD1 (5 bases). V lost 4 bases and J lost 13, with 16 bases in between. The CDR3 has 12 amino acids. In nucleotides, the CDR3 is TGTGCCAGCAGTTCCTCCAGACAGAAGGTTTTCTTT. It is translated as CASSSSRQKVFF.

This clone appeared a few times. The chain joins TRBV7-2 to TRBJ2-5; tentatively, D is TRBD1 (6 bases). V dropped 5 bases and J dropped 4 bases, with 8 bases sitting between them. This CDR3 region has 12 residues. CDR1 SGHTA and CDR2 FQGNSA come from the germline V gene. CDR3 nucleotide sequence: TGTGCCAGCAGCCGCAGGGGAGAGACCCAGTACTTC. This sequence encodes CASSRRGETQYF.

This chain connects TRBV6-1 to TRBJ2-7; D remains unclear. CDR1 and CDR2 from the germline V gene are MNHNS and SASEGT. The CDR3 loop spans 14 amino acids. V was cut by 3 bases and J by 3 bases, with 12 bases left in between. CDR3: CASSEAGRFYEQYF. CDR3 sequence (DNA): TGTGCCAGCAGTGAGGCAGGAAGGTTCTACGAGCAGTACTTC.

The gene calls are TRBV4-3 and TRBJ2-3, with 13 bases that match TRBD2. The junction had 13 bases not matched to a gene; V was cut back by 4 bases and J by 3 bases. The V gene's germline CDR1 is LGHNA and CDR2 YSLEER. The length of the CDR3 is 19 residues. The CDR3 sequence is CASSRRLPGLAGQTDTQYF. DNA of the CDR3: TGCGCCAGCAGCCGCAGACTTCCGGGACTAGCGGGGCAAACAGATACGCAGTATTTT.

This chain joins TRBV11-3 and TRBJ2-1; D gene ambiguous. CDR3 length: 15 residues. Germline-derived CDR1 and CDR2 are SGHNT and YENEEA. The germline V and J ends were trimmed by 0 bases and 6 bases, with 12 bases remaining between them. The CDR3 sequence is CASSLDPDPRNEQFF. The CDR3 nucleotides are TGTGCCAGCAGCTTAGATCCTGATCCCCGCAATGAGCAGTTCTTC.

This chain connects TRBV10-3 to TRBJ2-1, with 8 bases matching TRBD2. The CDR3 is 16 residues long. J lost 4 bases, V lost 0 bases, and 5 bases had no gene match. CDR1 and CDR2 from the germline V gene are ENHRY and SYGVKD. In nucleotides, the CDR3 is TGTGCCATCAGTGAGTCGAGCGGGGGATATTACAATGAGCAGTTCTTC. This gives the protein CAISESSGGYYNEQFF.

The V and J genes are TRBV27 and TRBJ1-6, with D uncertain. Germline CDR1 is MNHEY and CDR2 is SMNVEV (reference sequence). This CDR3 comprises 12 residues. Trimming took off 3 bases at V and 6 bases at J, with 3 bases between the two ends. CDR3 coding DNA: TGTGCCAGCAGTTTCCTTAATTCACCCCTCCACTTT. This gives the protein CASSFLNSPLHF.

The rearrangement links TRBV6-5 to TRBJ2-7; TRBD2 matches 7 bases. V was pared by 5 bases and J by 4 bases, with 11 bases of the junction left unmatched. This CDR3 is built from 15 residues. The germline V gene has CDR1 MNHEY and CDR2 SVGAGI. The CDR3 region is CASSQTSPPRYEQYF. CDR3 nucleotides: TGTGCCAGCAGTCAGACTAGCCCTCCGCGTTACGAGCAGTACTTC.

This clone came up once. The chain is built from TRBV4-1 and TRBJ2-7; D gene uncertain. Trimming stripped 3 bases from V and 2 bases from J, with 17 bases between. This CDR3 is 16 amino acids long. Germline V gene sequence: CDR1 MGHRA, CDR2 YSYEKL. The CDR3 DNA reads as TGCGCCAGCAGCCAGACTCCCGACTGGAGACCCTACGAGCAGTACTTC. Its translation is CASSQTPDWRPYEQYF.

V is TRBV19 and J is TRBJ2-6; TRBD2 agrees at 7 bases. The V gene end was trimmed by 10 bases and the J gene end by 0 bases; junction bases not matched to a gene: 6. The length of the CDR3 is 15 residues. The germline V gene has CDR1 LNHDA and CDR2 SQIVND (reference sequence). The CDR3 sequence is CATAGEFSGANVLTF. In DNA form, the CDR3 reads TGTGCCACGGCGGGGGAATTCTCTGGGGCCAACGTCCTGACTTTC.

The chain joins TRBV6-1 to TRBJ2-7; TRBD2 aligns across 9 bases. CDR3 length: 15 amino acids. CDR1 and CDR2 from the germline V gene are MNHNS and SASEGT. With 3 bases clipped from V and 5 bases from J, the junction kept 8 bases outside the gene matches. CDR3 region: CASSDASGVWDEQYF. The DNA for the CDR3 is TGTGCCAGCAGTGACGCTAGCGGGGTGTGGGACGAGCAGTACTTC.

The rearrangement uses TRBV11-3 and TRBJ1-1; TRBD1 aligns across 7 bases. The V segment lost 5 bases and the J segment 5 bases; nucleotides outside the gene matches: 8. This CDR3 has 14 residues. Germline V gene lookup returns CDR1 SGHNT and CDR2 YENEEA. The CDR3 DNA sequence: TGTGCCAGCAGCCGAGGGGGCGCGGGAACTGAAGCTTTCTTT. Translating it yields CASSRGGAGTEAFF.

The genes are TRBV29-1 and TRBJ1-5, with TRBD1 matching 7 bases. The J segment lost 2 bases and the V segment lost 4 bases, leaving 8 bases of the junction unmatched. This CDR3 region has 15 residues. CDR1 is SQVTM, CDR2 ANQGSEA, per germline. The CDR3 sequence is CSVGAGGGGNQPQHF. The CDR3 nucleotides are TGCAGCGTTGGTGCAGGGGGTGGTGGCAATCAGCCCCAGCATTTT. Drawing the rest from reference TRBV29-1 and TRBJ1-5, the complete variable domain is SAVISQKPSRDICQRGTSLTIQCQVDSQVTMMFWYRQQPGQSLTLIATANQGSEATYESGFVIDKFPISRPNLTFSTLTVSNMSPEDSSIYLCSVGAGGGGNQPQHFGDGTRLSIL.

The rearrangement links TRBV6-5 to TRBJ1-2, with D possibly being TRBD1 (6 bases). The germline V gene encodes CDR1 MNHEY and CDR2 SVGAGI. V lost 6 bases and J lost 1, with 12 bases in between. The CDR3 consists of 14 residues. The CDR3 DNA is TGTGCCAGCAGCCCCAGGGGAAATAACTATGGCTACACCTTC. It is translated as CASSPRGNNYGYTF.

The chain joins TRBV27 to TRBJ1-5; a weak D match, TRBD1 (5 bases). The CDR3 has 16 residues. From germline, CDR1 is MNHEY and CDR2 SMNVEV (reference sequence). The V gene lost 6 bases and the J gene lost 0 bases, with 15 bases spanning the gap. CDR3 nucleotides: TGTGCCAGCAGACACCGTAGGGGCAGTAGCAATCAGCCCCAGCATTTT. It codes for CASRHRRGSSNQPQHF.

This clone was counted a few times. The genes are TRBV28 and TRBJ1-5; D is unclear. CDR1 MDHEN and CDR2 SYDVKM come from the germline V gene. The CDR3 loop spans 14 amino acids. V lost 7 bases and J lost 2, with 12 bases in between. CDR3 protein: CASTLLNGNQPQHF. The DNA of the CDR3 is TGTGCCAGCACCCTATTAAATGGCAATCAGCCCCAGCATTTT.

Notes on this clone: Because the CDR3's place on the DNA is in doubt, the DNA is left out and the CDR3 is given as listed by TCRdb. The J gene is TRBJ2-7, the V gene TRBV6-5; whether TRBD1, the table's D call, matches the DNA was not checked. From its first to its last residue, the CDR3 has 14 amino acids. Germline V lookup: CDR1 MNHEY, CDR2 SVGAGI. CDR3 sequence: CASSSSTGSYEQYF.

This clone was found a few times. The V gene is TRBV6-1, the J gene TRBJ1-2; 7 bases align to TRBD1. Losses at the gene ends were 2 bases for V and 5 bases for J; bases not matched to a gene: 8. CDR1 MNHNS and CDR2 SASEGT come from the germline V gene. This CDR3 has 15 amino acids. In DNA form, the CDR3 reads TGTGCCAGCAGTGAAAGACAGGGCGTACCTTATGGCTACACCTTC. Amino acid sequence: CASSERQGVPYGYTF.

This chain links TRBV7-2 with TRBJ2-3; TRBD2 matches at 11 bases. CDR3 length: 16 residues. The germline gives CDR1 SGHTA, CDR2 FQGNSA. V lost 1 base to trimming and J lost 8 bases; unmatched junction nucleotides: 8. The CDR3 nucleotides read TGTGCCAGCAGCTTAGTACTAGCGGGAGTATTTGGTACGCAGTATTTT. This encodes CASSLVLAGVFGTQYF.

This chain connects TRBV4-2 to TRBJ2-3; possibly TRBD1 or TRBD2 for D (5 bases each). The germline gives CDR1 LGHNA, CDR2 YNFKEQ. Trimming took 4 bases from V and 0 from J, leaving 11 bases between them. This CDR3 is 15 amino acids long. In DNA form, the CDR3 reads TGTGCCAGCAGCCGCAGCTGGGGGAGCACAGATACGCAGTATTTT. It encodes CASSRSWGSTDTQYF.

CDR3 loop: CASSQKWESYNEQFF. The DNA for the CDR3 is TGTGCCAGCAGTCAGAAATGGGAGTCCTACAATGAGCAGTTCTTC. The chain combines TRBV7-8 with TRBJ2-1; perhaps TRBD2 as D (5 bases). This CDR3 comprises 15 residues. V lost 6 bases, J lost 1 base, and 13 bases lay in between. Germline V gene lookup returns CDR1 SGHVS and CDR2 FQNEAQ.

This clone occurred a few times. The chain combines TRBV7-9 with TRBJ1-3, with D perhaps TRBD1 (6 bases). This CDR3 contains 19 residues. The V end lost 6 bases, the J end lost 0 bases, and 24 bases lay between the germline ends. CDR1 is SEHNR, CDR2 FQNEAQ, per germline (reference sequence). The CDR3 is CASRIPGGWEFGSGNTIYF. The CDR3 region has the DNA TGTGCCAGCAGAATACCTGGGGGCTGGGAGTTCGGCTCTGGAAACACCATATATTTT.